This entry features one TCR beta chain sequence. Its antigen remains unknown. This entry comes from a study of early T cells in non-severe SARS-CoV-2 infection. Study details: Chains were not paired, and sequencing was done on bulk RNA from unsorted whole blood.

Germline V gene sequence: CDR1 SGHAT, CDR2 FQNNGV. V trimming: 1 base; J trimming: 2 bases; junction bases outside the gene matches: 4. This CDR3 contains 16 residues. Unique molecular identifiers (one per individual cDNA molecule) were attached. MiXCR, run by TCRdb on the 5' RACE reads, gives a single entry per CDR3 protein. The sample has about 77,000 distinct CDR3 sequences, about 12% seen once; the top ten hold around 16%. General study findings and limits: VDJdb-based matching was biased toward anti-spike CD8 responses and missed private and CD4 specificities.

The source is an adult who was a healthcare worker with PCR-confirmed SARS-CoV-2 infection or an uninfected control (not recorded which). The donor label of this sample is uncertain. The chain links TRBV11-2 to TRBJ2-5, with TRBD2 identical over 10 bases. Sequencing was performed on whole blood, taken at baseline. The CDR3 DNA sequence: TGTGCCAGCAGCTTAGTCCTAGCGGGGGCACAAGAGACCCAGTACTTC. This gives the protein CASSLVLAGAQETQYF.